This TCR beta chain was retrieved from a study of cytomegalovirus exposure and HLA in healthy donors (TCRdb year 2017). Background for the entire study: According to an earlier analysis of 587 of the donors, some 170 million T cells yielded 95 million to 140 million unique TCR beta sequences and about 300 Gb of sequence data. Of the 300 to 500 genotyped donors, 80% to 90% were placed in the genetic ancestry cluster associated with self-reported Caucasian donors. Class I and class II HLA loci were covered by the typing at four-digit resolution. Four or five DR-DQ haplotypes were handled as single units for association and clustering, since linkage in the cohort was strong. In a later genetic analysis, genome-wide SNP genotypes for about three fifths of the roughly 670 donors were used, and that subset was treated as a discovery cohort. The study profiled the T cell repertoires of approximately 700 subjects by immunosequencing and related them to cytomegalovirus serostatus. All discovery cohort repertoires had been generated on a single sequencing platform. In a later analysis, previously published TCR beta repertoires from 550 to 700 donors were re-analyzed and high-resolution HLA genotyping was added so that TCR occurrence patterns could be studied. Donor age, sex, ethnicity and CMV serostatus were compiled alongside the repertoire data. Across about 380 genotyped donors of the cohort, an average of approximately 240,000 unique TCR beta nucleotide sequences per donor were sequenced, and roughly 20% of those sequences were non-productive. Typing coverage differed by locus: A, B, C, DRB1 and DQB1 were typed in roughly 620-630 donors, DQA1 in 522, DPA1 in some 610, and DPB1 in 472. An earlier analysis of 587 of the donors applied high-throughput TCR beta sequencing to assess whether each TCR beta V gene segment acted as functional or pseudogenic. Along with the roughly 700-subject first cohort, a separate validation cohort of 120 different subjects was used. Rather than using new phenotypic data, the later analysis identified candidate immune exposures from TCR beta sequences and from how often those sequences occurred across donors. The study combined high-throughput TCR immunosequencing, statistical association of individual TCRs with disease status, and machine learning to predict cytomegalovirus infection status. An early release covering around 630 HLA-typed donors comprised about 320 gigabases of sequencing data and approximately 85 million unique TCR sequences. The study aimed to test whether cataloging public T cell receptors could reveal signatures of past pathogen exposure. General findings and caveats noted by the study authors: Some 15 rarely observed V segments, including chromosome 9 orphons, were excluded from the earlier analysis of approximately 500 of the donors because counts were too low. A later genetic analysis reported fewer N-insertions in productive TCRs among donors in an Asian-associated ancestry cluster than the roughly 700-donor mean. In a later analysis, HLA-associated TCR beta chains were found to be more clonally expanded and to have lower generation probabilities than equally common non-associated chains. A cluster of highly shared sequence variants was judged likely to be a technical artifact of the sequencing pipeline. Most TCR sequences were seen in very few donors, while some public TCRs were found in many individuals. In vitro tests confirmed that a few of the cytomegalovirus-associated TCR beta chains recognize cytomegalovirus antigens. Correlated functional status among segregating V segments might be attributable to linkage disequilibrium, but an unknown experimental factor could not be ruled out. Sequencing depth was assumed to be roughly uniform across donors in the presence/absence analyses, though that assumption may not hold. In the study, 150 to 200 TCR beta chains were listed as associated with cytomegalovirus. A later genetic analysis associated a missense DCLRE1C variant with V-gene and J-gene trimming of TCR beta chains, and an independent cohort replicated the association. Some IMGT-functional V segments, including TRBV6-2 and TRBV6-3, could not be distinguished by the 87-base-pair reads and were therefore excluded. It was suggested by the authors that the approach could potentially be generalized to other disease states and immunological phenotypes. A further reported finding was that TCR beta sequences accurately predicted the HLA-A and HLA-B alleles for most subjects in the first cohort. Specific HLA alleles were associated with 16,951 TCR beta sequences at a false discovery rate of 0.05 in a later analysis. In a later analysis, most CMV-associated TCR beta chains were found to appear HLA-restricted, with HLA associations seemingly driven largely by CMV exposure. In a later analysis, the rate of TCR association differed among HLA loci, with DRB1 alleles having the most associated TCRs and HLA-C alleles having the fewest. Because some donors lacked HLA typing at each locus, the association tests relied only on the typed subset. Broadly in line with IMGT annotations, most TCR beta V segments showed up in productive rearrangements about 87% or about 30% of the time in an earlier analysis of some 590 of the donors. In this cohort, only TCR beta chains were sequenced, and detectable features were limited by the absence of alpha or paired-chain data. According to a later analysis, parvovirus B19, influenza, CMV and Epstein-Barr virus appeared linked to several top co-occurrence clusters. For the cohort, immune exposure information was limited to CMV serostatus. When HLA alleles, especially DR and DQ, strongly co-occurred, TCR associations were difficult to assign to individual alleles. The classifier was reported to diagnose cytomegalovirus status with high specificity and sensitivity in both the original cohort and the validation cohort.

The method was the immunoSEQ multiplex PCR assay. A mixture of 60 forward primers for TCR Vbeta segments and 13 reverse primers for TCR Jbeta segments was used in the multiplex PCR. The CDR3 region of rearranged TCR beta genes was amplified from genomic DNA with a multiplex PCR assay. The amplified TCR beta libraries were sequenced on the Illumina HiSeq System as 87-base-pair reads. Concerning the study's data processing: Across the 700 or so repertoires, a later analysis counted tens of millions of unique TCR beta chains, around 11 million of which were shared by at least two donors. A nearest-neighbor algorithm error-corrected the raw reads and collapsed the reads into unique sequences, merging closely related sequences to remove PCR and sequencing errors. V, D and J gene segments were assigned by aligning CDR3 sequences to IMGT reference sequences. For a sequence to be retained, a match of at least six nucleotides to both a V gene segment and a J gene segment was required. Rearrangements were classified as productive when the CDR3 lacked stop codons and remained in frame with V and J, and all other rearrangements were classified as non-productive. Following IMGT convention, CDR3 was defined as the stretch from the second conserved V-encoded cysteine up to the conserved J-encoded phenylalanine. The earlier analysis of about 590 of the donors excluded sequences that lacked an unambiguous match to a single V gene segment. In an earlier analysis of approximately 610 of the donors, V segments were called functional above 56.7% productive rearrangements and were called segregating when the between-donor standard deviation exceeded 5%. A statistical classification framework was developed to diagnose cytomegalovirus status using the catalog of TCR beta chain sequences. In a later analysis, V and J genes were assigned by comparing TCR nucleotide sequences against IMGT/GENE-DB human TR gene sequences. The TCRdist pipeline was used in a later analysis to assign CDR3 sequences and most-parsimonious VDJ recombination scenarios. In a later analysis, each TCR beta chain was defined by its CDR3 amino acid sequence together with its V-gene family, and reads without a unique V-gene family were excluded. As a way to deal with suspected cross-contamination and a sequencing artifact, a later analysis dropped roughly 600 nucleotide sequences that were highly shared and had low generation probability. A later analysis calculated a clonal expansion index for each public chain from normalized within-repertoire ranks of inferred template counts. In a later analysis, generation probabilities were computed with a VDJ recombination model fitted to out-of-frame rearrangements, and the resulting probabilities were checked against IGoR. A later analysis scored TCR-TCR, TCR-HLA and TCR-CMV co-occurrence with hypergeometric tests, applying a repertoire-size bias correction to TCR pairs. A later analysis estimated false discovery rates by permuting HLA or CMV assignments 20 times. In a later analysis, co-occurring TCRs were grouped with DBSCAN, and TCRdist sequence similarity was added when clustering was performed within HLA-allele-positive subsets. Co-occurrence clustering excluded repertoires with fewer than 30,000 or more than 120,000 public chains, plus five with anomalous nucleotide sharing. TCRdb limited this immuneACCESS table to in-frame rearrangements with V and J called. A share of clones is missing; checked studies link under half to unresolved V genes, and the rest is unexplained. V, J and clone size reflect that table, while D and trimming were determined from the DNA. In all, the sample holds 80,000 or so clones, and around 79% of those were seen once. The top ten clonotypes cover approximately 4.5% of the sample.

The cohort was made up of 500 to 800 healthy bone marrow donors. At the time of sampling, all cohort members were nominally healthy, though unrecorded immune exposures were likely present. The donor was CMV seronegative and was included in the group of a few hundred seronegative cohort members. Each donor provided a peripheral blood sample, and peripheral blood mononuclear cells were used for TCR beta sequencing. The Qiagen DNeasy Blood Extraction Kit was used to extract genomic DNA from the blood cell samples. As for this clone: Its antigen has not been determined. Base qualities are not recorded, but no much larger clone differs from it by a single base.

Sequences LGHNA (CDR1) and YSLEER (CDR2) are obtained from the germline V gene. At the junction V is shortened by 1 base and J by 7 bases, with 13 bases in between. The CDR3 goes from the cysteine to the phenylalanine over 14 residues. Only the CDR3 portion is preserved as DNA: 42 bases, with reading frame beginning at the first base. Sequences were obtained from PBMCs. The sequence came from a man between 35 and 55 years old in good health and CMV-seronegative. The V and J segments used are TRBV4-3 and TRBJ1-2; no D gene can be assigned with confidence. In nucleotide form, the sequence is TGCGCCAGCAGCCAAGCTGGTCGTCGGGTTGGCTACACCTTC. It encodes CASSQAGRRVGYTF.